The 24 T cell receptor beta chains below come from one sample, sequenced in a study of cytomegalovirus exposure and HLA in healthy donors. PCR primers comprised 60 Vbeta and 13 Jbeta primers. Assay used: immunoSEQ multiplex PCR; TCRdb lists only in-frame clones, some missing. The top ten hold 2.2% of the sample, which has some 170,000 clones, about 80% seen once. Material: PBMCs. The source of these receptors is a woman aged 25 to 39 in good health and CMV-seronegative.

CDR3 sequence (DNA): TGCGCCAGCAGCTTGGATAGCGGGGGATACTACGAGCAGTACTTC. Protein product: CASSLDSGGYYEQYF. V usage is TRBV5-1 and J usage is TRBJ2-7, with 9 bases that match TRBD2. After removal of 0 bases from V and 3 bases from J, the junction contained 4 bases not matched to a gene. CDR1 and CDR2 (germline): SGHRS, YFSETQ. The CDR3 is made up of 15 amino acids. The entire variable domain, with the rest obtained from reference TRBV5-1 and TRBJ2-7, is as follows: KAGVTQTPRYLIKTRGQQVTLSCSPISGHRSVSWYQQTPGQGLQFLFEYFSETQRNKGNFPGRFSGRQFSNSRSEMNVSTLELGDSALYLCASSLDSGGYYEQYFGPGTRLTVT.

The genes are TRBV5-1 and TRBJ2-1, with 8 bases matching TRBD2. Unmatched junction bases numbered 7, after V lost 0 bases and J lost 8 bases. The CDR3 contains 15 residues. The germline gives CDR1 SGHRS, CDR2 YFSETQ. CDR3 sequence (DNA): TGCGCCAGCAGCTTGGTTGCAGCGGGAGCAGATGAGCAGTTCTTC. This translates into CASSLVAAGADEQFF.

The chain employs TRBV4-1 and TRBJ2-7; TRBD2 agrees at 8 bases. Unmatched junction bases numbered 7, after V lost 0 bases and J lost 3 bases. The CDR3 is 16 residues long. Germline values: CDR1 MGHRA, CDR2 YSYEKL. This CDR3 is CASSQDSRRGDYEQYF. Here the CDR3 DNA reads TGCGCCAGCAGCCAAGATAGTCGGCGGGGGGACTACGAGCAGTACTTC.

This clone turned up a few times. The rearrangement joins TRBV15 to TRBJ2-3; D perhaps matches TRBD1 (6 bases). Germline CDR1 reads LNHNV; CDR2 reads YYDKDF (reference sequence). CDR3 length: 13 amino acids. The V end lost 3 bases, the J end lost 4 bases, and 8 bases lay between the germline ends. The CDR3 here is CATSRAGADTQYF. In nucleotides, the CDR3 is TGTGCCACCAGCAGGGCAGGGGCAGATACGCAGTATTTT.

The rearrangement joins TRBV6-1 to TRBJ1-4; 8 positions match TRBD1. V was clipped by 4 bases and J by 4 bases; unmatched bases: 5. This CDR3 has 15 residues. Germline V gives CDR1 MNHNS, CDR2 SASEGT. CDR3 bases: TGTGCCAGCAGTGCTGGACAGGGATTTAATGAAAAACTGTTTTTT. Protein sequence: CASSAGQGFNEKLFF.

This chain links TRBV7-9 with TRBJ1-2; D remains unclear. This CDR3 has 13 residues. Germline loops: CDR1 SEHNR, CDR2 FQNEAQ (reference sequence). The V and J ends lost 4 bases and 5 bases respectively, with 11 bases between them. As DNA, the CDR3 is TGTGCCAGCAGCTCCGAGTACCTTTATGGCTACACCTTC. It specifies CASSSEYLYGYTF.

This chain joins TRBV7-9 and TRBJ2-7; no firm D call. Trimming cost V 5 bases and J 3 bases, with 14 bases left between them. CDR1 and CDR2 from the germline V gene are SEHNR and FQNEAQ (reference sequence). The CDR3 has 14 amino acids. In DNA, the CDR3 is TGTGCCAGCAGCCCAGACACTTTTCTCTACGAGCAGTACTTC. Translating it yields CASSPDTFLYEQYF.

The chain combines TRBV5-1 with TRBJ2-5; D is uncertain. The CDR3 runs to 13 residues. The ends were cut back, 0 bases at V and 2 bases at J, with 5 bases in the middle. CDR1 and CDR2 (germline): SGHRS, YFSETQ. The DNA of the CDR3 is TGCGCCAGCAGCTTGGGGCCTCAAGAGACCCAGTACTTC. Translation gives CASSLGPQETQYF.

This clone was seen just once. One junction end disagrees with the germline gene, perhaps due to a read error. The V gene is TRBV6-1, the J gene TRBJ1-1; TRBD1 aligns across 7 bases. Germline V gives CDR1 MNHNS, CDR2 SASEGT. The CDR3 spans 14 residues. The CDR3 DNA reads as TGTGCCAGCAGTGAAGTCAGGGGGAACACTGAAGCTCTCTTT. Its translation is CASSEVRGNTEALF.

The V and J genes are TRBV10-3 and TRBJ2-5; 7 positions match TRBD2. The germline V gene has CDR1 ENHRY and CDR2 SYGVKD. The CDR3 has 14 amino acids. V shed 5 bases, J shed 5 bases, and the junction held 8 bases outside the gene matches. CDR3 nucleotides: TGTGCCATCAGTCAACGCGGGGGAGGGGAGACCCAGTACTTC. Translation: CAISQRGGGETQYF.

The chain uses TRBV9 and TRBJ1-2, with a weak D call TRBD1 (6 bases). With 2 bases removed from V and 8 bases from J, the gap between germline ends came to 19 bases. The CDR3 consists of 15 residues. The V gene's germline CDR1 is SGDLS and CDR2 YYNGEE. CDR3 bases: TGTGCCAGCAGCGTTCAACAGGGAGGGAGCGCGGGCTACACCTTC. Its translation is CASSVQQGGSAGYTF.

The table lists this clone with a few counts. V is TRBV5-1 and J is TRBJ2-3; 7 bases map to TRBD1. From germline, CDR1 is SGHRS and CDR2 YFSETQ. CDR3 length: 17 amino acids. V was clipped by 6 bases and J by 2 bases; unmatched bases: 15. DNA of the CDR3: TGCGCCAGCAAGGACCCCCTGGCAGGGGGTTCCACAGATACGCAGTATTTT. Its translation is CASKDPLAGGSTDTQYF.

The rearrangement links TRBV5-6 to TRBJ2-1; TRBD1 might be the D (6 bases). The CDR3 covers 15 residues. Germline CDR1 SGHDT, CDR2 YYEEEE. Trimming left V 2 bases short and J 0 bases short, with 9 bases between. The DNA of the CDR3 is TGTGCCAGCAGCTTTGGGGGCTCCTCCTACAATGAGCAGTTCTTC. Translation gives CASSFGGSSYNEQFF.

The chain links TRBV30 to TRBJ2-1; D not resolved. Germline CDR1 GTSNPN, CDR2 SVGIG (reference sequence). The CDR3 is 16 amino acids. Trimming stripped 4 bases from V and 6 bases from J, with 22 bases between. In DNA, the CDR3 is TGTGCCTGGAACGACGGAAGCGTTCCCGCCCGCAATGAGCAGTTCTTC. It specifies CAWNDGSVPARNEQFF.

Points on this clone: Sequence at one end of the junction differs from germline and may be a read error. The chain combines TRBV7-9 with TRBJ2-2; TRBD2 might be the D (6 bases). This CDR3 spans 14 amino acids. Germline V CDR1 and CDR2: SEHNR, FQNEAQ (reference sequence). The DNA for the CDR3 is TGTTCCAGCAGCAAAGCGGGTAACACCGGGGAGCTGTTTTTT. This codes for CSSSKAGNTGELFF.

This clone has only one observation. The chain carries TRBV7-8 and TRBJ2-1, with 12 nucleotides matching TRBD2. The CDR3 contains 20 residues. The trim removed 5 bases at V and 9 bases at J, leaving 23 bases unmatched. Germline V gene data show CDR1 as SGHVS and CDR2 as FQNEAQ. For the CDR3, the DNA is TGTGCCAGCAGCCCCCCAAGACACCGACTAGCGGGAGCTCCCAGGGGTGAGCAGTTCTTC. It codes for CASSPPRHRLAGAPRGEQFF.

CDR3 loop: CASRPQDGTGLTQYF. The CDR3 DNA follows: TGTGCCAGCAGACCTCAGGACGGGACAGGGCTTACGCAGTATTTT. This chain connects TRBV28 to TRBJ2-3; 9 nucleotides line up with TRBD1. The CDR3 is made up of 15 amino acids. Germline assignment: CDR1 MDHEN and CDR2 SYDVKM. Trimming removed 6 bases from V and 8 bases from J; junction bases left unmatched: 12.

V usage is TRBV5-1 and J usage is TRBJ1-2; 11 nucleotides agree with TRBD1. This CDR3 contains 18 residues. The ends lost 4 bases at V and 2 bases at J; junction bases unmatched: 13. Germline V gene sequence: CDR1 SGHRS, CDR2 YFSETQ. The CDR3 coding sequence is TGCGCCAGCAGCCTATTCGGGGACAGGGGGTTTGAGAACTATGGCTACACCTTC. Its translation is CASSLFGDRGFENYGYTF.

The chain uses TRBV19 and TRBJ2-6; D is uncertain. Trimming pared 7 bases from V and 2 bases from J, leaving 15 bases between. The CDR3 runs 16 residues. Germline V CDR1 and CDR2: LNHDA, SQIVND (reference sequence). The CDR3 DNA reads as TGTGCCAGTACCCGAGGTGGTGTTACTGGGGCCAACGTCCTGACTTTC. It is translated as CASTRGGVTGANVLTF.

The chain recombines TRBV11-2 with TRBJ2-2; 8 nucleotides match TRBD2. From germline, CDR1 is SGHAT and CDR2 FQNNGV. J lost 6 bases, V lost 1 base, and 7 bases had no gene match. The CDR3 contains 16 residues. The CDR3 is CASSLGGTRRAGELFF. The CDR3 DNA reads as TGTGCCAGCAGCTTAGGGGGGACTAGGCGCGCCGGGGAGCTGTTTTTT.

The J gene is TRBJ1-1, the V gene TRBV7-9; D perhaps matches TRBD1 (5 bases). Per germline, CDR1 SEHNR and CDR2 FQNEAQ (reference sequence). The CDR3 totals 12 residues. Trimming removed 2 bases at V and 8 bases at J, with 9 bases between. The CDR3 reads CASSLRAGEAFF. CDR3 nucleotides: TGTGCCAGCAGCTTAAGGGCAGGGGAAGCTTTCTTT.

This sequence joins TRBV7-9 and TRBJ2-3, with 7 bases aligning to TRBD1. V gave up 3 bases and J gave up 0 bases; unmatched junction bases: 6. The CDR3 has 16 residues. Germline assignment: CDR1 SEHNR and CDR2 FQNEAQ (reference sequence). The CDR3 region is CASSLGDRTSTDTQYF. The CDR3 nucleotides are TGTGCCAGCAGCTTGGGGGACAGAACTAGCACAGATACGCAGTATTTT.

This chain joins TRBV7-6 and TRBJ1-1; a weak D match, TRBD1 (6 bases). Deletions cut 3 bases from V and 1 base from J, with 9 bases between. Germline lookup yields CDR1 SGHVS and CDR2 FNYEAQ. The CDR3 contains 14 residues. Here the CDR3 reads CASSFAGENTEAFF. Here the CDR3 DNA reads TGTGCCAGCAGCTTTGCAGGGGAGAACACTGAAGCTTTCTTT.

The table lists this clone with a count of one. The chain links TRBV27 to TRBJ2-2, with D maybe TRBD1 (5 bases). V was trimmed by 2 bases and J by 3 bases, leaving 16 bases between them. From germline, CDR1 is MNHEY and CDR2 SMNVEV (reference sequence). The CDR3 has 17 residues. The CDR3 DNA reads as TGTGCCAGCAGTTTAAGTCTGAGGCAGGGTTACACCGGGGAGCTGTTTTTT. The encoded protein is CASSLSLRQGYTGELFF.